Following are 11 T cell receptor beta chains from one sample sequenced in a study of cytomegalovirus exposure and HLA in healthy donors. The assay was immunoSEQ multiplex PCR, and TCRdb's table has in-frame clones only and misses some. Among 300,000 to 400,000 clones, around 86% were seen once, and the ten largest hold over 0.75%. Sequences were obtained from PBMCs. Receptors originate from a woman younger than 35 in good health and CMV-seronegative.

This clone showed up just a few times. V gene TRBV2 combines with J gene TRBJ1-5, with 7 bases fitting TRBD1. CDR3 length equals 15 residues. Germline lookup yields CDR1 SNHLY and CDR2 FYNNEI. Trimming cost V 1 base and J 2 bases; bases outside gene matches: 2. This CDR3 reads CASSEDRGGNQPQHF. CDR3 in DNA: TGTGCCAGCAGTGAAGACAGGGGCGGCAATCAGCCCCAGCATTTT.

The chain couples TRBV5-1 to TRBJ1-1; D call uncertain. The length of the CDR3 is 14 residues. Germline V gene sequence: CDR1 SGHRS, CDR2 YFSETQ. Trimming left V 1 base short and J 3 bases short, with 10 bases between. The CDR3 bases are TGCGCCAGCAGCTTGTATGAGAGAGACACTGAAGCTTTCTTT. Protein sequence: CASSLYERDTEAFF.

The gene calls are TRBV2 and TRBJ2-7; 7 bases are shared with TRBD2. The trim removed 4 bases at V and 2 bases at J, leaving 11 bases unmatched. This CDR3 has 16 amino acids. CDR1 is SNHLY, CDR2 FYNNEI, per germline. The CDR3 nucleotides read TGTGCCAGCAGTGGAGTCTCCGGGACTAACCCCTACGAGCAGTACTTC. It encodes CASSGVSGTNPYEQYF.

J is TRBJ1-4 and V is TRBV28, with a weak D call TRBD1 (5 bases). The CDR3 covers 14 residues. Germline V CDR1 and CDR2: MDHEN, SYDVKM. Deletions cut 7 bases from V and 7 bases from J, with 16 bases between. The CDR3 spells CASTLGWRGEKLFF. CDR3 DNA sequence: TGTGCCAGCACCTTGGGGTGGAGGGGTGAAAAACTGTTTTTT. The full variable domain, rest sourced from reference TRBV28 and TRBJ1-4, is DVKVTQSSRYLVKRTGEKVFLECVQDMDHENMFWYRQDPGLGLRLIYFSYDVKMKEKGDIPEGYSVSREKKERFSLILESASTNQTSMYLCASTLGWRGEKLFFGSGTQLSVL.

The chain has TRBV12-1 and TRBJ2-1; TRBD2 is the table's D call and was not checked against the DNA. TRBV12-1 is shown as a pseudogene. The CDR3 is 20 residues long. The DNA for the CDR3 is TGTGCCAGCAGCCCGACGACTAGCGGGGGGGCCCGATCCACGCTTAATGAGCAGTTCTTC. It codes for CASSPTTSGGARSTLNEQFF.

V and J are TRBV5-4 and TRBJ1-3, with D hard to call. The ends were cut back, 7 bases at V and 0 bases at J, with 8 bases in the middle. Per germline, CDR1 SGHNT and CDR2 YYREEE (reference sequence). This CDR3 region has 13 residues. CDR3 protein: CASGPHSGNTIYF. CDR3 nucleotide sequence: TGTGCCAGCGGGCCCCACTCTGGAAACACCATATATTTT. Using reference TRBV5-4 and TRBJ1-3 for the parts outside the CDR3, the full variable domain is ETGVTQSPTHLIKTRGQQVTLRCSSQSGHNTVSWYQQALGQGPQFIFQYYREEENGRGNFPPRFSGLQFPNYSSELNVNALELDDSALYLCASGPHSGNTIYFGEGSWLTVV.

The gene calls are TRBV5-1 and TRBJ2-1; no clear D. V gave up 4 bases and J gave up 8 bases, with 16 bases separating them. The CDR3 covers 14 residues. Germline V gene data show CDR1 as SGHRS and CDR2 as YFSETQ. The CDR3 sequence: CASSVGYPSDEQFF. The DNA for the CDR3 is TGCGCCAGCAGCGTGGGATATCCGAGTGATGAGCAGTTCTTC.

The chain links TRBV5-1 to TRBJ2-7, with a possible D match to TRBD2 (5 bases). Germline V gene data show CDR1 as SGHRS and CDR2 as YFSETQ. This CDR3 region has 17 residues. Trimming removed 5 bases from V and 1 base from J, with 22 bases in between. The CDR3 DNA reads as TGCGCCAGCAGGACCGCCGGACTGACCGATAGATCCTACGAGCAGTACTTC. This sequence encodes CASRTAGLTDRSYEQYF.

J is TRBJ2-5 and V is TRBV7-6; TRBD1 aligns across 7 bases. Germline loops: CDR1 SGHVS, CDR2 FNYEAQ. The CDR3 is 13 residues long. The V and J ends lost 4 bases and 5 bases, in that order; junction bases with no gene match: 4. CDR3 sequence reads: CASSSARGETQYF. In nucleotides, the CDR3 is TGTGCCAGCAGCTCCGCCAGGGGGGAGACCCAGTACTTC. Combining the CDR3 with reference TRBV7-6 and TRBJ2-5 gives the whole variable domain GAGVSQSPRYKVTKRGQDVALRCDPISGHVSLYWYRQALGQGPEFLTYFNYEAQQDKSGLPNDRFSAERPEGSISTLTIQRTEQRDSAMYRCASSSARGETQYFGPGTRLLVL.

V is TRBV9 and J is TRBJ2-1; 14 bases match TRBD2. The CDR3 covers 15 residues. Trimming cost V 3 bases and J 7 bases; bases outside gene matches: 3. Germline V gene lookup returns CDR1 SGDLS and CDR2 YYNGEE. The CDR3 DNA follows: TGTGCCAGCAGCGCGACTAGCGGGGGGGGAAATGAGCAGTTCTTC. Translation gives CASSATSGGGNEQFF.

The rearrangement links TRBV6-4 to TRBJ2-2; 8 nucleotides agree with TRBD2. Trimming took 6 bases from V and 7 from J; bases not matched to a gene: 10. From germline, CDR1 is MRHNA and CDR2 SNTAGT. The CDR3 has 15 amino acids. CDR3: CASSESGSSVGELFF. Here the CDR3 DNA reads TGTGCCAGCAGCGAGAGCGGGAGCTCCGTCGGGGAGCTGTTTTTT.